This T cell receptor beta chain was documented in a study of early T cells in non-severe SARS-CoV-2 infection (dated by TCRdb to the early 2020s). General notes on the study: Because TCR sequencing was done on bulk RNA from unsorted whole blood, the alpha and beta chains could not be paired. The paper's findings and limits, for the study overall: Matching against VDJdb was skewed toward anti-spike CD8 responses, likely underestimated virus-specific expansions, and missed private and CD4 specificities.

V and J are truncated by 0 bases and 3 bases respectively, leaving an intervening sequence of 13 bases. Taken from the germline V gene, the CDR1 and CDR2 loops are SGHRS and YFSETQ. From its cysteine to its phenylalanine, the CDR3 spans 15 amino acids. The sequence is cut down to CDR3 DNA, 45 bases in frame from base 1. The library was produced with 5' RACE. TCRdb names NextSeq 500 as the instrument used. The TCR library protocol attached unique molecular identifiers to individual cDNA molecules to correct for sequencing error and PCR bias. Both TCR alpha and beta chains were sequenced, and tight co-correlation was observed between alpha and beta sequence abundances in each sample. From the authors' description of their analysis: V gene, J gene and CDR3 annotation of TCR sequences was performed with Decombinator V4. TCRs were defined as expanded if a significant change between any two time points was detected under a Poisson model with p below 0.0001. TCR abundances were normalised to the total number of TCRs sequenced per sample and expressed as counts per million. MAIT TCRs were defined by TRAV1-2 paired with TRAJ12, TRAJ20 or TRAJ33, and iNKT TCRs by TRAV10 paired with TRAJ18. VDJdb, accessed 1 November 2021, was searched for CMV, EBV and SARS-CoV-2 annotated TCRs, with TCRs annotated for multiple antigens excluded. In TCRdb, the public reads were trimmed at Q25 with fastp and aligned with MiXCR, with productive beta chains retained. Merged by CDR3 protein, the rows form single entries marked with the most common genes and DNA. The V and J calls come from TCRdb's annotation, not from the publication. The sample table contains just over 95,000 distinct CDR3 sequences; only one count was recorded for roughly 11% of them. The ten most abundant clones make up roughly 5% of the sample.

This clonotype was observed a few times. The antigen this receptor binds is unknown. Base qualities are not recorded, but no much larger clone differs from it by a single base. A case-control design nested within a healthcare worker cohort in London, UK, was used, with weekly nasopharyngeal swab PCR tests and blood sampling performed. Healthcare workers were recruited between 23 and 31 March 2020, during the week of the UK lockdown, and were followed weekly for up to roughly 16 weeks. The sample comprised whole blood. Here the chain combines TRBV5-1 and TRBJ2-7; there is no confident call for the D gene. The origin of this receptor is an adult who was a healthcare worker with PCR-confirmed SARS-CoV-2 infection or an uninfected control (not recorded which). CDR3 reads: CASSLVAGLSYEQYF. The nucleotide sequence is TGCGCCAGCAGCTTGGTGGCAGGCCTAAGCTACGAGCAGTACTTC.